The following is a TCR beta chain sequence with its context. Antigen specificity is unknown. The sample comes from a study of T-cell memory formation after mild COVID-19. About the research overall: TCR clustering was largely donor specific.

This CDR3 has 16 residues. Germline CDR1 LGHDT, CDR2 YNNKEL (reference sequence). V was shortened by 3 bases and J by 5 bases, with 19 bases between the two germline ends. cDNA libraries for TCR alpha and TCR beta, carrying sample barcodes and UMIs, came from 5'RACE with constant-segment primers. One entry per CDR3 protein, called by TCRdb with MiXCR from the 5' RACE reads. The table shows roughly 310,000 distinct CDR3 sequences, with 15% to 20% occurring only once. Points from the study as a whole: Some SARS-CoV-2-responding clones were already detected in memory before infection.

Source material: PBMCs or a T cell subset sorted from them (not recorded which). The clonotype was recovered from a man aged 18-30 years who had mild COVID-19 (a few samples of this study predate the infection). Cell type and time point are not known. This chain uses TRBV3-1 with TRBJ1-1; tentative D call: TRBD1 (5 bases). The CDR3 DNA reads TGTGCCAGCAGCCACATTCTCGGGCAGGGAGGAACTGAAGCTTTCTTT. Amino acids: CASSHILGQGGTEAFF.